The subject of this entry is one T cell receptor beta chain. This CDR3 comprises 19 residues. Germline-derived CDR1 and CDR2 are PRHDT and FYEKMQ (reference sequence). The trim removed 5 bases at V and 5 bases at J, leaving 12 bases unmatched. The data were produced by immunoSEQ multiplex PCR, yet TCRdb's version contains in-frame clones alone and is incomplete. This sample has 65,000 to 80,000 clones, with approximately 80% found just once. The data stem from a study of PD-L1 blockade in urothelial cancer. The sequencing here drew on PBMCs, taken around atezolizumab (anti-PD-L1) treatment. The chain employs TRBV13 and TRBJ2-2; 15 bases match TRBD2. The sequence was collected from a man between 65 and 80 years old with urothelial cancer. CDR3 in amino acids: CASSPGLAGGPRRTGELFF. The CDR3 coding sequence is TGTGCCAGCAGCCCCGGACTAGCGGGAGGGCCGCGTAGGACCGGGGAGCTGTTTTTT.